The next 13 T cell receptor beta chains were all read from a single sample in a study of human T cells and chemical hapten exposure. Via MiXCR, TCRdb re-called the RACE reads, giving one row per CDR3 protein. Of about 98,000 distinct CDR3 sequences listed, roughly 10% are singletons. Described time point: pre-sensitization, week 0. Treatment: therapeutic diphenylcyclopropenone sensitization with weekly scalp DPC. The specimen was whole blood, collected in connection with sensitization to the hapten diphenylcyclopropenone (DPC). The receptors were gathered from a woman aged 60-75 years with alopecia areata. Some clones in this sample may be carry-over from other donors' samples.

This clonotype was observed once. The rearrangement links TRBV11-2 to TRBJ2-1; perhaps TRBD2 as D (5 bases). The V and J ends lost 1 base and 9 bases respectively, with 13 bases between them. The CDR3 is made up of 14 amino acids. Germline loops: CDR1 SGHAT, CDR2 FQNNGV. CDR3 region: CASSLVLAPGEQFF. Written as DNA, the CDR3 is TGTGCCAGCAGCTTAGTTCTAGCCCCCGGTGAGCAGTTCTTC.

This clonotype was picked up a small number of times. The chain couples TRBV3-1 to TRBJ1-1; 7 nucleotides agree with TRBD1. The CDR3 sequence is 14 residues long. Germline values: CDR1 LGHDT, CDR2 YNNKEL (reference sequence). Germline trimming cut 3 bases from V and 4 bases from J; bases unmatched to any gene: 5. The chain's CDR3 is CASSQGDRVTEAFF. The DNA for the CDR3 is TGTGCCAGCAGCCAGGGAGACAGGGTCACTGAAGCTTTCTTT.

This clonotype was found a few times. The rearrangement joins TRBV20-1 to TRBJ2-3; 8 nucleotides match TRBD1. The CDR3 contains 14 residues. Germline V lookup: CDR1 DFQATT, CDR2 SNEGSKA (reference sequence). The V segment lost 2 bases and the J segment 4 bases; nucleotides outside the gene matches: 5. Written as DNA, the CDR3 is TGCAGTGCTAGACAGGGGGCGCCCGCAGATACGCAGTATTTT. This codes for CSARQGAPADTQYF.

The gene calls are TRBV7-3 and TRBJ1-5; D not certain. The CDR3 length is 13 residues. Germline CDR1 reads SGHTA; CDR2 reads FQGTGA. Trimming stripped 2 bases from V and 5 bases from J, with 7 bases between. CDR3 region: CASSLWQDQPQHF. The DNA of the CDR3 is TGTGCCAGCAGCTTATGGCAGGATCAGCCCCAGCATTTT.

This clonotype occurred a few times. This chain links TRBV13 with TRBJ2-5; 7 bases align to TRBD1. The CDR3 length is 16 residues. CDR1 PRHDT and CDR2 FYEKMQ come from the germline V gene (reference sequence). Trimming cost V 4 bases and J 1 base; bases outside gene matches: 9. CDR3 coding DNA: TGTGCCAGCAGCTCTCAGGGGGATTGGGGCCAAGAGACCCAGTACTTC. Its protein is CASSSQGDWGQETQYF.

A few counts support this clonotype. CDR3 amino acids: CASSLRTNYEQYF. The CDR3 nucleotides are TGCGCCAGCAGCTTACGGACAAACTACGAGCAGTACTTC. The J gene is TRBJ2-7, the V gene TRBV5-1; TRBD1 might be the D (5 bases). Trimming removed 2 bases from V and 3 bases from J, with 9 bases in between. From germline, CDR1 is SGHRS and CDR2 YFSETQ. CDR3 length: 13 amino acids.

The J gene is TRBJ2-1, the V gene TRBV24-1; 8 nucleotides align to TRBD1. There are 16 residues in the CDR3. Germline CDR1 KGHDR, CDR2 SFDVKD. Losses at the gene ends were 4 bases for V and 5 bases for J; bases not matched to a gene: 9. For the CDR3, the DNA is TGTGCCACCAGTGACTCGGACAGGGCTATCCACAATGAGCAGTTCTTC. This gives the protein CATSDSDRAIHNEQFF.

This clonotype is labeled as medium-sized (0.01 to 0.1%). Since no conserved phenylalanine or tryptophan closes the CDR3, a read error is the likely cause. The limits of the CDR3 on the DNA are not certain, so only TCRdb's listed CDR3 is given. This chain joins TRBV3-1 and TRBJ1-2; the table's D call, TRBD1, has no DNA check behind it. Termini included, the CDR3 measures 12 amino acids. Germline CDR1 is LGHDT and CDR2 is YNNKEL (reference sequence). The CDR3 sequence: CASSQEPGQGKI.

This clonotype was seen ten or more times. The J gene is TRBJ2-3, the V gene TRBV4-1, with 14 positions matching TRBD2. The germline CDR1 and CDR2 sequences are MGHRA and YSYEKL. With V trimmed by 4 bases and J by 6 bases, 12 bases remained unmatched. There are 18 residues in the CDR3. The CDR3 protein is CASSPRSTSGGAGDTQYF. The DNA for the CDR3 is TGCGCCAGCAGCCCCAGATCGACTAGCGGGGGGGCAGGCGATACGCAGTATTTT.

This clonotype was detected many times. This chain links TRBV6-1 with TRBJ2-1, with D uncertain. Looked up from germline, CDR1 is MNHNS and CDR2 is SASEGT. The CDR3 consists of 13 residues. Trimming stripped 8 bases from V and 2 bases from J, with 10 bases between. The CDR3 DNA follows: TGTGCCAGCTCCCCTCACCCCTACAATGAGCAGTTCTTC. Amino acids: CASSPHPYNEQFF.

This clonotype showed up just a few times. V gene TRBV7-2 combines with J gene TRBJ2-7, with D perhaps TRBD2 (6 bases). Germline loops: CDR1 SGHTA, CDR2 FQGNSA. The CDR3 spans 15 residues. V was pared by 5 bases and J by 4 bases, with 18 bases between. CDR3 in DNA: TGTGCCAGCAGCCCACCGTTCGGGGGTTCGTACGAGCAGTACTTC. Translation gives CASSPPFGGSYEQYF.

This clonotype was seen ten or more times. The V call is TRBV29-1, the J call TRBJ1-1; D remains unclear. The germline V gene has CDR1 SQVTM and CDR2 ANQGSEA. V lost 5 bases to trimming and J lost 1 base, with 5 bases between them. The CDR3 sequence is 11 residues long. The CDR3 DNA is TGCAGCGTTCTAAGGAACACTGAAGCTTTCTTT. Translating it yields CSVLRNTEAFF.

The chain employs TRBV7-9 and TRBJ1-1; D remains ambiguous. CDR1 and CDR2 from the germline V gene are SEHNR and FQNEAQ (reference sequence). This CDR3 comprises 13 residues. The V end lost 8 bases, the J end lost 5 bases, and 15 bases lay between the germline ends. CDR3 bases: TGTGCCAGCTTGGTGGCAGCGACTACTGAAGCTTTCTTT. Translated, it gives CASLVAATTEAFF.